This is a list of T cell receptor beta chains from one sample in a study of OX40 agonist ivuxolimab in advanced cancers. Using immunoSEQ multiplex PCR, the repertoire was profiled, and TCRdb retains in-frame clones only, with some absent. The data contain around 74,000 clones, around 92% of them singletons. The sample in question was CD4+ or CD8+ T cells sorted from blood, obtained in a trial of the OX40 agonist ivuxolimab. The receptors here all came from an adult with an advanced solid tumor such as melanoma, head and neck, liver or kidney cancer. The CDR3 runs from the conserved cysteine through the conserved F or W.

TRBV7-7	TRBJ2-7	CASSSGTGGYEQYF
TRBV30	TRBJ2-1	CAWRAGKNEQFF
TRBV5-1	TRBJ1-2	CASSLGTGTGLINYGYTF
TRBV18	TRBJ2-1	CASSSVTPHNEQFF
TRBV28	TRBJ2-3	CASSLQSTDTQYF
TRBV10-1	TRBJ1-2	CASSPGQLYGYTF
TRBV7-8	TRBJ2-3	CASSLERGRGDTQYF
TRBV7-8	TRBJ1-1	CASSSKRTGGYTEAFF
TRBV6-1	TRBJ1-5	CASSEALAGQGVINQPQHF
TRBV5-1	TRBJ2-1	CASSFSGLSYNEQFF
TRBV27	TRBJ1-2	CASSVQAAGGYTF
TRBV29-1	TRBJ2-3	CSVLVRGSTDTQYF
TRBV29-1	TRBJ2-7	CSVVGGGVYEQYF
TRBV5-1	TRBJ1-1	CASSPGDTLNTEAFF
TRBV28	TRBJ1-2	CASSLPTQGYGYTF
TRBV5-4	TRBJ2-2	CASSLAASGGFTGELFF
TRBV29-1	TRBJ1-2	CSVGKAGTSGRDGYTF
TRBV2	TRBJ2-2	CASRLQGRTGELFF
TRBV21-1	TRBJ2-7	CASRGTRDYEQYF
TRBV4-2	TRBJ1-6	CASSQGHRENSPLHF
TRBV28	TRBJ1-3	CASSSMDRNSGNTIYF
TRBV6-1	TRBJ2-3	CASLLTGTDTQYF
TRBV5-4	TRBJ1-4	CASSLAGQGEKLFF
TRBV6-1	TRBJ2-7	CASSNWDRTYEQYF
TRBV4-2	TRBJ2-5	CASSQEFQRGEETQYF
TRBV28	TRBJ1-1	CASSLRLTRGNTEAFF
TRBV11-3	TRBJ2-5	CASRHRGGARETQYF
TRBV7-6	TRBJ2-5	CASAETGGGKTQYF
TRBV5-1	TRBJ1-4	CASSSSWDSENEKLFF
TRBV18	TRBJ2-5	CASSPQGRETQYF
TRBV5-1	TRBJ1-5	CASSPGGVNQPQHF
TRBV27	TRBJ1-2	CASSPRPTYGYTF
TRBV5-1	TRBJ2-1	CASSLEVYNEQFF
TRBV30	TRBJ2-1	CAVRSGGGTTLF
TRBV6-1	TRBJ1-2	CASSYLYGYTF
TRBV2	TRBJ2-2	CASSPGTEQPGELFF
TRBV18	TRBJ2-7	CASSRDRIGYEQYF
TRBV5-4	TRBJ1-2	CASGRNNYGYTF
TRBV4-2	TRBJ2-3	CASSQDPGGSTSDTQYF
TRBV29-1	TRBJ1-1	CSVEDYWTARRTEAFF
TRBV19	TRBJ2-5	CASSKAGAGEETQYF
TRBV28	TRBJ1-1	CASSRTGVMNTEAFF
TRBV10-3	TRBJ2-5	CAISESGGRETQYF
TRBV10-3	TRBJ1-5	CAISSTGWSQPQHF
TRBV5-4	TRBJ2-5	CASSGGIQETQYF
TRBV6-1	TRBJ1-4	CASSHNNEKLFF
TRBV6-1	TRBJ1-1	CASRPSLNTEAFF
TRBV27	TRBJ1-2	CASSWRRAGGYTF
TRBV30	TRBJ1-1	CACLATGYRNTEAFF
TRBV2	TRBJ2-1	CASSESVSLGPYNEQFF
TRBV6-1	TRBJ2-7	CASSTAGAAYEQYF
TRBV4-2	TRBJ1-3	CASSQDGGGSGNTIYF
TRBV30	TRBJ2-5	CAWSRGRQETQYF